The 29 T cell receptor beta chains in this list originate from one sample, sequenced in a study of OX40 agonist ivuxolimab in advanced cancers. The protocol used for the library was the immunoSEQ multiplex PCR assay. TCRdb stores this immuneACCESS table with in-frame sequences only. Part of the clones is absent; in the studies checked, under half of the shortfall reflects unresolved V genes, and no reason is known for the rest. The sample table shows tens of thousands of clones, and around 84% are seen once. The biggest ten clones account for around 26% of the sample. The specimen comprised CD4+ or CD8+ T cells sorted from blood, sampled in a trial of the OX40 agonist ivuxolimab. Source of these receptors: an adult with an advanced solid tumor such as melanoma, head and neck, liver or kidney cancer.

This chain connects TRBV5-6 to TRBJ2-2; no reliable D call. This CDR3 region has 12 residues. V was shortened by 4 bases and J by 3 bases, with 4 bases between the two germline ends. Germline assignment: CDR1 SGHDT and CDR2 YYEEEE. The CDR3 loop is CASSQHTGELFF. For the CDR3, the DNA is TGTGCCAGCAGCCAACACACCGGGGAGCTGTTTTTT.

Turning to this clone: Other DNA sequences in the same sample also yield this CDR3. This chain's CDR3 is CASSIGNTEAFF. DNA for the CDR3: TGTGCCAGTAGTATAGGGAACACTGAAGCTTTCTTT. V usage is TRBV19 and J usage is TRBJ1-1; the D is unclear. The CDR3 length is 12 residues. V lost 1 base and J lost 1, with 1 base in between. The V gene's germline CDR1 is LNHDA and CDR2 SQIVND (reference sequence).

V and J are TRBV25-1 and TRBJ1-1; possible D gene TRBD1, 5 bases. CDR1 is MGHDK, CDR2 SYGVNS, per germline. The CDR3 runs 14 residues. V was trimmed by 6 bases and J by 1 base, leaving 12 bases between them. This chain's CDR3 is CASRSGGGNTEAFF. DNA of the CDR3: TGTGCCAGCAGGAGCGGTGGGGGGAACACTGAAGCTTTCTTT.

The table lists this clone with a count of one. The V gene is TRBV7-2, the J gene TRBJ1-2, with TRBD1 identical over 7 bases. The CDR3 is 16 residues long. J gave up 2 bases and V 5 bases, and 11 bases lay outside the gene matches. Germline-derived CDR1 and CDR2 are SGHTA and FQGNSA. CDR3 in amino acids: CASSPTGRGANYGYTF. CDR3 sequence (DNA): TGTGCCAGCAGCCCCACTGGCAGGGGGGCAAACTATGGCTACACCTTC.

The genes are TRBV7-6 and TRBJ2-7; 9 nucleotides match TRBD1. After removal of 0 bases from V and 3 bases from J, the junction contained 9 bases not matched to a gene. The CDR3 has 17 amino acids. The germline V gene has CDR1 SGHVS and CDR2 FNYEAQ. The CDR3 protein is CASSLALGQGSLYEQYF. CDR3 in DNA: TGTGCCAGCAGCTTAGCGCTGGGACAGGGATCTCTCTACGAGCAGTACTTC.

The genes are TRBV7-9 and TRBJ1-1; 9 nucleotides line up with TRBD1. Trimming cost V 5 bases and J 3 bases; bases outside gene matches: 7. Germline V gene sequence: CDR1 SEHNR, CDR2 FQNEAQ (reference sequence). The CDR3 is made up of 15 amino acids. The CDR3, as DNA: TGTGCCAGCAGCCCCCCCGGACAGGGGTACACTGAAGCTTTCTTT. The encoded protein is CASSPPGQGYTEAFF.

This clone has just a few counts. The rearrangement joins TRBV4-1 to TRBJ2-7, with D maybe TRBD1 (6 bases). The CDR3 has 16 residues. The V and J ends lost 4 bases and 6 bases respectively, with 22 bases between them. Germline lookup yields CDR1 MGHRA and CDR2 YSYEKL. The CDR3 loop is CASSPAPRGTAGEQYF. The CDR3 DNA reads TGCGCCAGCAGCCCCGCTCCCAGGGGTACTGCTGGCGAGCAGTACTTC.

J is TRBJ2-7 and V is TRBV5-8; 10 nucleotides line up with TRBD1. V shed 4 bases and J 3 bases; nucleotides not matched to a gene: 10. Germline values: CDR1 SGHTS, CDR2 YDEGEE. The CDR3 length is 16 residues. The chain's CDR3 is CASSLGYGTGDYEQYF. DNA of the CDR3: TGTGCCAGCAGCCTGGGGTACGGGACAGGGGACTACGAGCAGTACTTC.

The chain has TRBV7-9 and TRBJ2-4; D is uncertain. The germline V and J ends were trimmed by 5 bases and 0 bases, with 8 bases remaining between them. CDR3 length equals 14 residues. Germline CDR1 and CDR2: SEHNR and FQNEAQ (reference sequence). CDR3 residues: CASSPQRAKNIQYF. The CDR3 region has the DNA TGTGCCAGCAGCCCGCAGAGAGCCAAAAACATTCAGTACTTC.

This clone was seen a handful of times. V and J are TRBV2 and TRBJ2-7; D uncertain. V was pared by 2 bases and J by 2 bases, with 13 bases between. The CDR3 covers 15 residues. From germline, CDR1 is SNHLY and CDR2 FYNNEI. The DNA of the CDR3 is TGTGCCAGCAGTGAAATGGCCGCTACCACCTACGAGCAGTACTTC. It codes for CASSEMAATTYEQYF.

The V and J genes are TRBV13 and TRBJ2-7; 10 bases align to TRBD2. J gave up 6 bases and V 2 bases, and 7 bases lay outside the gene matches. The CDR3 is made up of 15 amino acids. Germline V lookup: CDR1 PRHDT, CDR2 FYEKMQ (reference sequence). The CDR3 DNA is TGTGCCAGCAGCTTAAAGGTAGCGGGAGGACGCGAGCAGTACTTC. Its protein is CASSLKVAGGREQYF.

This chain's CDR3 is CASSLGPDQETQYF. CDR3 nucleotides: TGTGCCAGCAGTTTAGGGCCGGACCAAGAGACCCAGTACTTC. The chain combines TRBV27 with TRBJ2-5; D is unresolved. This CDR3 has 14 amino acids. Trimming pared 2 bases from V and 0 bases from J, leaving 7 bases between. CDR1 is MNHEY, CDR2 SMNVEV, per germline (reference sequence).

The chain combines TRBV11-3 with TRBJ1-1; possible D gene TRBD1, 6 bases. CDR1 and CDR2 from the germline V gene are SGHNT and YENEEA. Between the trimmed V and J ends, which lost 5 bases and 1 base, there was a span of 11 bases. The CDR3 extends over 14 amino acids. CDR3 nucleotides: TGTGCCAGCAGCCAGAGGGGGGGGAACACTGAAGCTTTCTTT. It specifies CASSQRGGNTEAFF.

The CDR3 loop is CASSYTGGPNNEQFF. CDR3 sequence (DNA): TGCGCCAGCAGCTACACAGGGGGGCCTAACAATGAGCAGTTCTTC. This chain links TRBV5-1 with TRBJ2-1, with TRBD1 matching over 8 bases. J gave up 5 bases and V 3 bases, and 7 bases lay outside the gene matches. The CDR3 covers 15 residues. The V gene's germline CDR1 is SGHRS and CDR2 YFSETQ.

This chain connects TRBV2 to TRBJ1-2; weak D call: TRBD1 (6 bases). V lost 6 bases, J lost 4 bases, and 24 bases lay in between. The CDR3 spans 17 residues. Germline CDR1 SNHLY, CDR2 FYNNEI. DNA for the CDR3: TGTGCCAGCAGGACTTGGGAGGTGGTGGGACAATCCTATGGCTACACCTTC. Protein: CASRTWEVVGQSYGYTF.

This clone occurred once. This chain uses TRBV2 with TRBJ1-3; TRBD1 matches 10 bases. Germline CDR1 SNHLY, CDR2 FYNNEI. The CDR3 is made up of 17 amino acids. The V and J ends lost 2 bases and 0 bases, in that order; junction bases with no gene match: 4. The CDR3 sequence: CASSERTGGFSGNTIYF. CDR3 DNA sequence: TGTGCCAGCAGTGAAAGGACAGGGGGATTCTCTGGAAACACCATATATTTT.

The V gene is TRBV30, the J gene TRBJ1-1; D may be TRBD1 (6 bases). The length of the CDR3 is 13 residues. Germline CDR1 reads GTSNPN; CDR2 reads SVGIG (reference sequence). Trimming took 5 bases from V and 2 from J, leaving 12 bases between them. DNA of the CDR3: TGTGCCTGGGCCAGGACAGAAAACACTGAAGCTTTCTTT. Translation: CAWARTENTEAFF.

This chain links TRBV6-1 with TRBJ2-7; possibly TRBD1 for D (6 bases). Germline CDR1 is MNHNS and CDR2 is SASEGT. The germline V and J ends were trimmed by 1 base and 5 bases, with 9 bases remaining between them. The CDR3 totals 13 residues. The CDR3 is CASSEVGHDEQYF. CDR3 bases: TGTGCCAGCAGTGAAGTGGGACATGACGAGCAGTACTTC.

CDR3 sequence: CASSPGYQGHNEQFF. The CDR3 DNA reads as TGTGCCAGCAGTCCCGGCTACCAAGGACACAATGAGCAGTTCTTC. The V and J genes are TRBV28 and TRBJ2-1, with D unresolved. Trimming shortened V by 5 bases and J by 5 bases, and 16 bases separated the two germline ends. The CDR3 is made up of 15 amino acids. CDR1 MDHEN and CDR2 SYDVKM come from the germline V gene.

V usage is TRBV7-6 and J usage is TRBJ2-1, with D uncertain. The CDR3 loop spans 15 amino acids. V gave up 5 bases and J gave up 1 base, with 12 bases separating them. CDR1 and CDR2 from the germline V gene are SGHVS and FNYEAQ. CDR3 region: CASSPSAESYNEQFF. CDR3 DNA sequence: TGTGCCAGCAGCCCATCTGCGGAATCCTACAATGAGCAGTTCTTC. Looking up the rest from reference TRBV7-6 and TRBJ2-1 gives the full variable domain: GAGVSQSPRYKVTKRGQDVALRCDPISGHVSLYWYRQALGQGPEFLTYFNYEAQQDKSGLPNDRFSAERPEGSISTLTIQRTEQRDSAMYRCASSPSAESYNEQFFGPGTRLTVL.

This clone is medium-sized in the sample. V is TRBV9 and J is TRBJ2-2; 8 nucleotides match TRBD2. The junction had 10 bases not matched to a gene; V was cut back by 2 bases and J by 4 bases. The CDR3 sequence is 17 residues long. The germline CDR1 and CDR2 sequences are SGDLS and YYNGEE. CDR3 amino acids: CASSVRREAVSTGELFF. Here the CDR3 DNA reads TGTGCCAGCAGCGTCAGGCGGGAGGCCGTATCCACCGGGGAGCTGTTTTTT.

The rearrangement uses TRBV6-6 and TRBJ1-5; D unresolved. Looked up from germline, CDR1 is MNHNY and CDR2 is SVGAGI (reference sequence). The CDR3 is 16 amino acids. Trimming took 0 bases from V and 4 from J, leaving 13 bases between them. The CDR3 protein is CASSYSMYEPNQPQHF. DNA for the CDR3: TGTGCCAGCAGTTACTCGATGTATGAACCTAATCAGCCCCAGCATTTT.

This clone has only one observation. The rearrangement links TRBV29-1 to TRBJ2-1, with D possibly matching TRBD2 (5 bases). Trimming took off 6 bases at V and 0 bases at J, with 18 bases between the two ends. Looked up from germline, CDR1 is SQVTM and CDR2 is ANQGSEA. This CDR3 region has 16 residues. CDR3 region: CSVVGSLGSSYNEQFF. CDR3 sequence (DNA): TGCAGCGTGGTGGGGTCGTTGGGGAGCTCCTACAATGAGCAGTTCTTC.

This clone was recorded only once. The V and J genes are TRBV7-2 and TRBJ1-1, with unresolved D. The CDR3 runs to 17 residues. Germline V CDR1 and CDR2: SGHTA, FQGNSA. The ends were cut back, 6 bases at V and 0 bases at J, with 20 bases in the middle. The CDR3 DNA is TGTGCCAGCAGATCCACGCGAGGCGGGCCCATGAACACTGAAGCTTTCTTT. It encodes CASRSTRGGPMNTEAFF.

This clone was detected only a few times. The chain carries TRBV30 and TRBJ1-2; D unresolved. CDR3 size: 10 residues. The germline CDR1 and CDR2 sequences are GTSNPN and SVGIG (reference sequence). V was pared by 8 bases and J by 5 bases, with 9 bases between. The CDR3 loop is CALDGYGYTF. DNA for the CDR3: TGTGCCCTTGACGGATATGGCTACACCTTC.

The chain couples TRBV4-3 to TRBJ2-1; TRBD2 aligns across 8 bases. After removal of 3 bases from V and 8 bases from J, the junction contained 6 bases not matched to a gene. The CDR3 is 14 amino acids. The V gene's germline CDR1 is LGHNA and CDR2 YSLEER. The CDR3 bases are TGCGCCAGCAGCCAGGAGCGGGAGTCCCATGAGCAGTTCTTC. The encoded protein is CASSQERESHEQFF.

This clone has just a few counts. This chain joins TRBV2 and TRBJ1-5, with D hard to call. V gave up 6 bases and J gave up 0 bases, with 6 bases separating them. The germline V gene has CDR1 SNHLY and CDR2 FYNNEI. This CDR3 has 13 residues. DNA of the CDR3: TGTGCCAGCAGAGGGTATAGCAATCAGCCCCAGCATTTT. Its translation is CASRGYSNQPQHF.

The chain links TRBV11-3 to TRBJ2-5, with unresolved D. CDR1 is SGHNT, CDR2 YENEEA, per germline. Trimming left V 0 bases short and J 5 bases short, with 16 bases between. The CDR3 loop spans 16 amino acids. The CDR3 DNA reads as TGTGCCAGCAGCTTAGATGGGTCCCGTGCGGATGAGACCCAGTACTTC. This gives the protein CASSLDGSRADETQYF.

In this sample, this clone turned up once. The chain combines TRBV19 with TRBJ1-1; possible D gene TRBD1, 5 bases. The V and J ends lost 5 bases and 4 bases respectively, with 14 bases between them. CDR1 and CDR2 from the germline V gene are LNHDA and SQIVND (reference sequence). The CDR3 consists of 14 residues. The DNA of the CDR3 is TGTGCCAGTAGTGGCCCCCCTGGGACCACTGAAGCTTTCTTT. As protein: CASSGPPGTTEAFF.